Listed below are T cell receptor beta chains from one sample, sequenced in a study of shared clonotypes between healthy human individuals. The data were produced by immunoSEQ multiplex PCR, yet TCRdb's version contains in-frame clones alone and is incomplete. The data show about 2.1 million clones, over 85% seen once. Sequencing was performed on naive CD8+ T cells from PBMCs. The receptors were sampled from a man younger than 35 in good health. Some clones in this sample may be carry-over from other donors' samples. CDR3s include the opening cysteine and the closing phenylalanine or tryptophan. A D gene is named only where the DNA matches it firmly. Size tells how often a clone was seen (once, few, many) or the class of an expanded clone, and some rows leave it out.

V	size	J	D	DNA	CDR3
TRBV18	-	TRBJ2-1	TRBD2	TGTGCCAGCTCACCGCGAAGCGGGAGGCCTTACAATGAGCAGTTCTTC	CASSPRSGRPYNEQFF
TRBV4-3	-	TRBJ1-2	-	TGCGCCAGCAGCCAAGAACACGGATGGCCTGGCTATGGCTACACCTTC	CASSQEHGWPGYGYTF
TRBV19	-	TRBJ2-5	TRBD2	TGTGCCAGTAGTATGAGGACTAGCGGACAAGAGACCCAGTACTTC	CASSMRTSGQETQYF
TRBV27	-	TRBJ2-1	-	TGTGCCAGCAGGCCCTCCCTCGAGGGACCAGAGGAGTTCTTC	CASRPSLEGPEEFF
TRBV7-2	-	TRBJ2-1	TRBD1	TGTGCCAGCAGCTTAAGGCCGGGACAGATTTCCTACAATGAGCAGTTCTTC	CASSLRPGQISYNEQFF
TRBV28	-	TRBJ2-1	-	TGTGCCAGCAGTTTAAGTAGCTCCTACAATGAGCAGTTCTTC	CASSLSSSYNEQFF
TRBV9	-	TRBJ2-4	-	TGTGCCAGCAGCGTAGCGGCACAACTAGCCAAAAACATTCAGTACTTC	CASSVAAQLAKNIQYF
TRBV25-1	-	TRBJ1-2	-	TGTGCCAGCAGTCGAGGGAGGTTGAACACCTTC	CASSRGRLNTF
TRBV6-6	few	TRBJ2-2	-	TGTGCCAGCAGTTACTACCAGGTCGGGAACACCGGGGAGCTGTTTTTT	CASSYYQVGNTGELFF
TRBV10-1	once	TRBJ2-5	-	TGCGCCAGCAGTGCGGGACCGAAAGAGACCCAGTACTTC	CASSAGPKETQYF
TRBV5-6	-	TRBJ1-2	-	TGTGCCAGCAACCAAATGGGGGGGCCTGGCTACACCTTC	CASNQMGGPGYTF
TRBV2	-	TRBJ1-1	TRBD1	TGTGCCAGCAGCAGCCACAGGGGAGGGTCGGCTGAAGCTTTCTTT	CASSSHRGGSAEAFF
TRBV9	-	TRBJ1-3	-	TGTGCCAGCAGCTCCTCCCCCCGCTCTGGAAACACCATATATTTT	CASSSSPRSGNTIYF
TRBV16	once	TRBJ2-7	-	TGTGCCAGCAGCCAATCGAGGGCCTACGAGCAGTACTTC	CASSQSRAYEQYF
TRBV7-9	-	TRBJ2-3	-	TGTGCCAGCAGCTTCGCCCCGCAGGGGGGAGCTGGTTCCGCAGATACGCAGTATTTT	CASSFAPQGGAGSADTQYF
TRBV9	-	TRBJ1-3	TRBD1	TGTGCCAGCAGCGCCTGGGACAGGGGGCGTTCTGGAAACACCATATATTTT	CASSAWDRGRSGNTIYF
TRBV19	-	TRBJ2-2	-	TGTGCCAGTCAAGGGGGTCGGTCCGGGGAGCTGTTTTTT	CASQGGRSGELFF
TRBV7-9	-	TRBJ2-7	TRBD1	TGTGCCAGCAGCAAACCCCGGGACAGGACCTACGAGCAGTACTTC	CASSKPRDRTYEQYF
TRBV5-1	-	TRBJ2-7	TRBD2	TGCGCCAGCAGCCTTCGAGGACTAGCGGGAAGCTCCTACGAGCAGTACTTC	CASSLRGLAGSSYEQYF
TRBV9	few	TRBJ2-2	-	TGTGCCAGCAGCACGGGACCAACGAACACCGGGGAGCTGTTTTTT	CASSTGPTNTGELFF
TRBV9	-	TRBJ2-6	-	TGTGCCAGCAGCGTGACTGCCGGGTCTGGGGCCAACGTCCTGACTTTC	CASSVTAGSGANVLTF
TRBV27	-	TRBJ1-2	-	TGTGCCACCGTGCATCCGGCGGGGGCGATCTATGGCTACACCTTC	CATVHPAGAIYGYTF
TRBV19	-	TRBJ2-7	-	TGTGCCAGTACTAGAGGGGACACCTACGAGCAGTACTTC	CASTRGDTYEQYF
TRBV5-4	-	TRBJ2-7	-	TGTGCCAGCAGCCCTCAGGTAGGGCAGGACGAGCAGTACTTC	CASSPQVGQDEQYF
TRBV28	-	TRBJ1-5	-	TGTGCCAGCAGTTACCCGACGGGACCCCAGCATTTT	CASSYPTGPQHF
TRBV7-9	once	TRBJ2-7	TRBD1	TGTGCCAGCAGCTTAGGACAGGGGGCGCGCGGCGAGCAGTACTTC	CASSLGQGARGEQYF
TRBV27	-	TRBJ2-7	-	TGTGCCAGCAGTTACATCCCAACCTCCTACGAGCAGTACTTC	CASSYIPTSYEQYF
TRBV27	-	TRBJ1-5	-	TGTGCCAGCAGCCCAGGTGGGTGGGATAATCAGCCCCAGCATTTT	CASSPGGWDNQPQHF
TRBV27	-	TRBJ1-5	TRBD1	TGTGCCAGCAGTTCGACAGGGCCCAGCCAGCCCCAGCATTTT	CASSSTGPSQPQHF
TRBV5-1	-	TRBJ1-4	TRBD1	TGCGCCAGCAGCCCTGGGACAGGTCTTAATGAAAAACTGTTTTTT	CASSPGTGLNEKLFF
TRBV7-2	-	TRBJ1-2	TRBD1	TGTGCCAGCAGCTACGACTCCGGGACAGGGTATGGCTACACCTTC	CASSYDSGTGYGYTF
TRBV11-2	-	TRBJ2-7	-	TGTGCCAGCAGCATACACCTAGCCGGAGGAGAAGAGCAGTACTTC	CASSIHLAGGEEQYF
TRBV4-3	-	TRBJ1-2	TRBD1	TGCGCCAGCAGCCAGGAGCGGACAGGGAGTAGTTATTGGTATGGCTACACCTTC	CASSQERTGSSYWYGYTF
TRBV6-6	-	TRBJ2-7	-	TGTGCCAGCAGATTGAAATCCTCCGAGCAGTACTTC	CASRLKSSEQYF
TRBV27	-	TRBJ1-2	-	TGTGCCAGCAGATGGAGCGAGACACCCTATGGCTACACCTTC	CASRWSETPYGYTF
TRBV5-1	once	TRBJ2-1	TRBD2	TGCGCCAGCAGCTTGGAGACTAGCGGGTACAATGAGCAGTTCTTC	CASSLETSGYNEQFF
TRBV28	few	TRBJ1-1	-	TGTGCCAGCAGCATAATGAACACTGAAGCTTTCTTT	CASSIMNTEAFF
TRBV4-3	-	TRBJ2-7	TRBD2	TGCGCCAGCAGCCAAGACCCAGCGGGAGCCTACGAGCAGTACTTC	CASSQDPAGAYEQYF
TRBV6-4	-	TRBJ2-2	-	TGTGCCAGCAGATTTCCGAACACCGGGGAGCTGTTTTTT	CASRFPNTGELFF
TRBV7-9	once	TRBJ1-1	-	TGTGCCAGCAGCTTAGTCTCCAGGGCAGTTGGGAACACTGAAGCTTTCTTT	CASSLVSRAVGNTEAFF